These 26 T cell receptor beta chains originate from one sample sequenced in a study of shared clonotypes between healthy human individuals. Here immunoSEQ multiplex PCR was the method, and the copy in TCRdb shows in-frame clones only, minus some. The sample records fewer than 1.6 million clones, approximately 98.5% being singletons. Sequencing was performed on naive CD4+ T cells sorted from blood. Specified subset: CD45RA+ positively selected. The receptor source for this set is a man aged 25 to 45 in good health.

With regard to this clone: The same CDR3 is also encoded by other DNA sequences in this sample. The chain has TRBV2 and TRBJ2-5; 11 positions match TRBD2. Unmatched junction bases numbered 4, after V lost 8 bases and J lost 5 bases. Germline-derived CDR1 and CDR2 are SNHLY and FYNNEI. The CDR3 spans 13 residues. In nucleotides, the CDR3 is TGTGCCAGCTCGCTAGCGGGAGGCGAGACCCAGTACTTC. Residues: CASSLAGGETQYF.

The V and J genes are TRBV15 and TRBJ2-1, with 9 bases fitting TRBD1. V shed 5 bases, J shed 8 bases, and the junction held 10 bases outside the gene matches. Germline CDR1 is LNHNV and CDR2 is YYDKDF (reference sequence). CDR3 length: 15 residues. CDR3 in amino acids: CATSSVRTGVDEQFF. As DNA, the CDR3 is TGTGCCACCAGCTCCGTGAGGACAGGGGTTGATGAGCAGTTCTTC.

A single count supports this clone. V usage is TRBV5-1 and J usage is TRBJ2-1; weak D call: TRBD1 (6 bases). CDR3 size: 14 residues. Germline values: CDR1 SGHRS, CDR2 YFSETQ. The V gene lost 4 bases and the J gene lost 5 bases, with 13 bases spanning the gap. The CDR3 bases are TGCGCCAGCAGCCTCGGGACACCGAACAATGAGCAGTTCTTC. This sequence encodes CASSLGTPNNEQFF.

The chain couples TRBV6-5 to TRBJ1-1; unclear D gene. Germline CDR1 is MNHEY and CDR2 is SVGAGI. V was trimmed by 2 bases and J by 7 bases, leaving 11 bases between them. This CDR3 spans 13 amino acids. CDR3 residues: CASSYKEDREAFF. The CDR3 DNA is TGTGCCAGCAGTTACAAAGAGGACCGTGAAGCTTTCTTT.

The genes are TRBV19 and TRBJ1-1, with D tentatively TRBD1 (5 bases). Trimming stripped 4 bases from V and 3 bases from J, with 12 bases between. There are 14 residues in the CDR3. Germline V gives CDR1 LNHDA, CDR2 SQIVND (reference sequence). The CDR3 sequence: CASSTPGVDTEAFF. The CDR3 DNA reads as TGTGCCAGTAGTACCCCGGGGGTGGACACTGAAGCTTTCTTT.

This rearrangement joins TRBV7-2 to TRBJ2-1; 8 nucleotides agree with TRBD2. This CDR3 has 15 amino acids. The germline CDR1 and CDR2 sequences are SGHTA and FQGNSA. Trimming removed 1 base from V and 8 bases from J; junction bases left unmatched: 7. CDR3 protein: CASSLDGRGRDEQFF. In DNA form, the CDR3 reads TGTGCCAGCAGCTTAGACGGGAGGGGTAGGGATGAGCAGTTCTTC.

The CDR3 is CASSASPGTPVWYF. The CDR3 DNA reads as TGTGCCAGCAGCGCTAGCCCCGGGACACCTGTATGGTACTTC. The chain has TRBV11-2 and TRBJ2-7, with a possible D match to TRBD1 (6 bases). This CDR3 contains 14 residues. Per germline, CDR1 SGHAT and CDR2 FQNNGV. Trimming stripped 5 bases from V and 12 bases from J, with 23 bases between.

The chain carries TRBV5-1 and TRBJ1-1; the D is unclear. The germline CDR1 and CDR2 sequences are SGHRS and YFSETQ. This CDR3 contains 13 residues. The germline V and J ends were trimmed by 0 bases and 6 bases, with 9 bases remaining between them. Here the CDR3 reads CASSLEVTSEAFF. CDR3 DNA: TGCGCCAGCAGCTTGGAGGTAACTTCTGAAGCTTTCTTT.

This chain links TRBV5-1 with TRBJ1-5; weak D call: TRBD1 (6 bases). The CDR3 contains 16 residues. The germline CDR1 and CDR2 sequences are SGHRS and YFSETQ. V was shortened by 2 bases and J by 6 bases, with 18 bases between the two germline ends. CDR3 in DNA: TGCGCCAGCAGCTTTGGGCCGCAGGGAGGGGGTCAGCCCCAGCATTTT. Translating it yields CASSFGPQGGGQPQHF.

V usage is TRBV19 and J usage is TRBJ2-5; D call uncertain. Trimming took off 1 base at V and 4 bases at J, with 10 bases between the two ends. The germline CDR1 and CDR2 sequences are LNHDA and SQIVND (reference sequence). The CDR3 has 14 amino acids. The CDR3 loop reads CASSIGRPRETQYF. The CDR3 DNA sequence: TGTGCCAGTAGTATAGGGCGGCCACGAGAGACCCAGTACTTC.

The chain combines TRBV28 with TRBJ2-5; 14 nucleotides match TRBD2. The germline CDR1 and CDR2 sequences are MDHEN and SYDVKM. After removal of 3 bases from V and 4 bases from J, the junction contained 1 base not matched to a gene. This CDR3 is built from 15 residues. The DNA for the CDR3 is TGTGCCAGCAGTTTGGGGACTAGCGGGAGAGAGACCCAGTACTTC. Amino acid sequence: CASSLGTSGRETQYF. The full variable domain, in which reference TRBV28 and TRBJ2-5 provide the parts outside the CDR3, is DVKVTQSSRYLVKRTGEKVFLECVQDMDHENMFWYRQDPGLGLRLIYFSYDVKMKEKGDIPEGYSVSREKKERFSLILESASTNQTSMYLCASSLGTSGRETQYFGPGTRLLVL.

The rearrangement links TRBV6-5 to TRBJ2-7; D not certain. V was pared by 9 bases and J by 1 base, with 7 bases between. CDR1 and CDR2 from the germline V gene are MNHEY and SVGAGI. The length of the CDR3 is 11 residues. The CDR3 DNA follows: TGTGCCAGGAGCGAATCCTACGAGCAGTACTTC. This encodes CARSESYEQYF.

The rearrangement joins TRBV11-2 to TRBJ2-7; D call uncertain. V dropped 5 bases and J dropped 1 base, with 15 bases sitting between them. There are 15 residues in the CDR3. Germline V lookup: CDR1 SGHAT, CDR2 FQNNGV. The CDR3 nucleotides are TGTGCCAGCAGCCAGAGCCGGTTGCGGTCCTACGAGCAGTACTTC. The encoded protein is CASSQSRLRSYEQYF. Complete variable domain (other parts from reference TRBV11-2 and TRBJ2-7): EAGVAQSPRYKIIEKRQSVAFWCNPISGHATLYWYQQILGQGPKLLIQFQNNGVVDDSQLPKDRFSAERLKGVDSTLKIQPAKLEDSAVYLCASSQSRLRSYEQYFGPGTRLTVT.

This sequence joins TRBV21-1 and TRBJ2-1. TRBV21-1 is marked as a pseudogene. The CDR3 is 13 amino acids. CDR3 sequence (DNA): TGTGCCAGCAGCAAATACGTTTACAATGAGCAGTTCTTC. This translates into CASSKYVYNEQFF.

This chain uses TRBV6-5 with TRBJ1-4; D is possibly TRBD1 (5 bases). This CDR3 region has 14 residues. V lost 6 bases, J lost 8 bases, and 16 bases lay in between. The germline V gene encodes CDR1 MNHEY and CDR2 SVGAGI. The CDR3 region has the DNA TGTGCCAGCAGACCGACAGCCGAGAGGGAAAAACTGTTTTTT. Its protein product is CASRPTAEREKLFF.

The chain joins TRBV5-4 to TRBJ2-3; tentatively, D is TRBD2 (5 bases). The CDR3 extends over 16 amino acids. CDR1 is SGHNT and CDR2 is YYREEE in the germline V gene (reference sequence). Trimming took off 0 bases at V and 2 bases at J, with 13 bases between the two ends. CDR3 amino acids: CASSLASGPYTDTQYF. CDR3 DNA sequence: TGTGCCAGCAGCTTGGCAAGCGGCCCATACACAGATACGCAGTATTTT.

This sequence joins TRBV18 and TRBJ2-1; D not certain. Germline V gene sequence: CDR1 KGHSH, CDR2 LQKENI. V was clipped by 4 bases and J by 9 bases, with 10 bases between them. The CDR3 is made up of 12 amino acids. CDR3 coding DNA: TGTGCCAGCTCACTAGAAGTCGGTGAGCAGTTCTTC. It codes for CASSLEVGEQFF.

The rearrangement joins TRBV4-2 to TRBJ1-1; possible D gene TRBD1, 5 bases. V shed 0 bases and J shed 0 bases, with 23 bases lying between them. Germline V gives CDR1 LGHNA, CDR2 YNFKEQ. The CDR3 is 20 residues long. The CDR3 is CASSQEALAGKKALNTEAFF. As DNA, the CDR3 is TGTGCCAGCAGCCAAGAGGCCCTGGCAGGGAAAAAGGCCCTGAACACTGAAGCTTTCTTT.

Note on this clone: The sample holds other DNA sequences that translate to the same CDR3. The genes are TRBV11-2 and TRBJ2-7, with no clear D. V was cut by 2 bases and J by 2 bases, with 4 bases left in between. CDR1 SGHAT and CDR2 FQNNGV come from the germline V gene. The CDR3 runs to 12 residues. This chain's CDR3 is CASSLSAYEQYF. The CDR3 DNA reads TGTGCCAGCAGCTTATCTGCCTACGAGCAGTACTTC.

The V call is TRBV25-1, the J call TRBJ2-7; no firm D call. CDR1 is MGHDK, CDR2 SYGVNS, per germline. V was shortened by 7 bases and J by 0 bases, with 13 bases between the two germline ends. The CDR3 loop spans 14 amino acids. CDR3 nucleotides: TGTGCCAGCACCCGGCCAGGTAGCTCCTACGAGCAGTACTTC. Protein: CASTRPGSSYEQYF.

The rearrangement joins TRBV5-4 to TRBJ1-1; 10 bases align to TRBD1. Per the germline V gene, CDR1 is SGHNT and CDR2 is YYREEE (reference sequence). This CDR3 has 14 amino acids. V was clipped by 6 bases and J by 6 bases; unmatched bases: 8. The CDR3 bases are TGTGCCAGCAACGGGGGACAGGGGATCTCTGAAGCTTTCTTT. Translation: CASNGGQGISEAFF.

The rearrangement uses TRBV5-1 and TRBJ2-1; D ambiguous. Trimming removed 3 bases from V and 0 bases from J, with 10 bases in between. The CDR3 is 15 residues long. CDR1 is SGHRS and CDR2 is YFSETQ in the germline V gene. The CDR3 region has the DNA TGCGCCAGCAGCTCACGCGGCTACTCCTACAATGAGCAGTTCTTC. As protein: CASSSRGYSYNEQFF.

The CDR3 spells CASSLTGGTNEKLFF. The CDR3 DNA sequence: TGCGCCAGCAGCTTGACTGGGGGTACTAATGAAAAACTGTTTTTT. The chain is built from TRBV5-1 and TRBJ1-4, with D possibly TRBD1 on 5 matching bases. This CDR3 region has 15 residues. CDR1 is SGHRS and CDR2 is YFSETQ in the germline V gene. Trimming left V 1 base short and J 2 bases short, with 9 bases between.

The chain carries TRBV5-1 and TRBJ2-3, with 10 bases fitting TRBD2. V lost 1 base to trimming and J lost 4 bases; unmatched junction nucleotides: 9. The CDR3 extends over 17 amino acids. The germline gives CDR1 SGHRS, CDR2 YFSETQ. The CDR3 DNA is TGCGCCAGCAGCTTGAGCCCTAGCGGGAGTACGTCAGATACGCAGTATTTT. Encoded protein: CASSLSPSGSTSDTQYF.

The chain joins TRBV11-2 to TRBJ1-1; D is uncertain. This CDR3 contains 11 residues. Trimming took off 7 bases at V and 4 bases at J, with 7 bases between the two ends. CDR1 SGHAT and CDR2 FQNNGV come from the germline V gene. The CDR3 region is CASKEGTEAFF. As DNA, the CDR3 is TGTGCCAGCAAGGAGGGCACTGAAGCTTTCTTT.

The CDR3 coding sequence is TGTGCCAGCAGCGTCGGGTCCTCGGGAACTAGCAATGAGCAGTTCTTC. It codes for CASSVGSSGTSNEQFF. The chain employs TRBV9 and TRBJ2-1, with D perhaps matching TRBD2 (5 bases). This CDR3 contains 16 residues. Trimming took 2 bases from V and 6 from J, leaving 18 bases between them. Looked up from germline, CDR1 is SGDLS and CDR2 is YYNGEE. Full variable domain (outside the CDR3, taken from reference TRBV9 and TRBJ2-1): DSGVTQTPKHLITATGQRVTLRCSPRSGDLSVYWYQQSLDQGLQFLIQYYNGEERAKGNILERFSAQQFPDLHSELNLSSLELGDSALYFCASSVGSSGTSNEQFFGPGTRLTVL.